The rows below give T cell receptor beta chains drawn from one sample of a study of shared clonotypes between healthy human individuals. The assay was immunoSEQ multiplex PCR, and TCRdb's table has in-frame clones only and misses some. The table lists about 2.4 million clones, 93% of them singletons. The sequenced sample consisted of naive CD4+ T cells from PBMCs. These receptors were obtained from a man aged 18 to 35 in good health. Some clones in this sample may be carry-over from other donors' samples. CDR3s include the opening cysteine and the closing phenylalanine or tryptophan. A D gene is named only where the DNA matches it firmly. Rows may omit the clone size; those that give it use once, few, many or a size class.

j_gene | d_gene | abundance | v_gene | CDR3aa | CDR3nt
TRBJ1-5 | . | . | TRBV7-9 | CASSPTGLNNQPQHF | TGTGCCAGCAGCCCCACAGGGTTGAACAATCAGCCCCAGCATTTT
TRBJ1-2 | . | . | TRBV5-1 | CASSLEGGGYTF | TGCGCCAGCAGCTTGGAAGGGGGTGGCTACACCTTC
TRBJ2-7 | TRBD2 | . | TRBV6-5 | CASLRGAGGEQYF | TGTGCCAGCTTACGGGGGGCGGGAGGGGAGCAGTACTTC
TRBJ2-1 | . | . | TRBV7-2 | CASSFAGYNEQFF | TGTGCCAGCAGCTTCGCGGGGTACAATGAGCAGTTCTTC
TRBJ2-1 | TRBD1 | . | TRBV11-3 | CASSTGTGVWSEQFF | TGTGCCAGCAGCACAGGGACAGGGGTTTGGAGTGAGCAGTTCTTC
TRBJ1-5 | TRBD1 | . | TRBV28 | CASRPGTALVEPQHF | TGTGCCAGCAGGCCGGGGACAGCCTTGGTGGAGCCCCAGCATTTT
TRBJ2-2 | . | . | TRBV4-1 | CASSQDSRTRNTGELFF | TGCGCCAGCAGCCAAGATTCTCGGACGAGGAACACCGGGGAGCTGTTTTTT
TRBJ1-2 | . | . | TRBV7-8 | CASSSDRPGLGHGYTF | TGTGCCAGCAGCTCCGACCGACCGGGACTCGGGCATGGCTACACCTTC
TRBJ2-6 | . | . | TRBV19 | CASSRRSRSGANVLTF | TGTGCCAGTAGTCGTAGGAGTCGGTCTGGGGCCAACGTCCTGACTTTC
TRBJ2-5 | . | . | TRBV7-6 | CASSLVYRGGTQYF | TGTGCCAGCAGCTTAGTGTATCGGGGAGGGACCCAGTACTTC
TRBJ2-5 | . | . | TRBV25-1 | CASSEFVGSGETQYF | TGTGCCAGCAGTGAATTCGTCGGGTCGGGGGAGACCCAGTACTTC
TRBJ2-2 | . | . | TRBV4-1 | CASSQGRAAGNTGELFF | TGCGCCAGCAGCCAAGGCAGGGCGGCCGGAAACACCGGGGAGCTGTTTTTT
TRBJ2-2 | TRBD1 | . | TRBV2 | CASNRGAPGELFF | TGTGCCAGCAACAGGGGGGCCCCAGGGGAGCTGTTTTTT
TRBJ2-7 | . | . | TRBV5-5 | CASSPGGAGYEQYF | TGTGCCAGCAGCCCCGGGGGCGCGGGATACGAGCAGTACTTC
TRBJ2-3 | . | . | TRBV6-5 | CASSGGTDTQYF | TGTGCCAGCAGTGGGGGCACAGATACGCAGTATTTT
TRBJ2-7 | . | . | TRBV6-5 | CASSPIQRYEQYF | TGTGCCAGCAGTCCAATCCAAAGATACGAGCAGTACTTC
TRBJ2-7 | . | . | TRBV2 | CASRPDSYEQYF | TGTGCCAGCAGACCCGACTCCTACGAGCAGTACTTC
TRBJ2-7 | TRBD1 | . | TRBV7-9 | CASSSGQPYYEQYF | TGTGCCAGCAGCTCGGGACAGCCTTACTACGAGCAGTACTTC
TRBJ1-5 | TRBD1 | . | TRBV4-1 | CASSRGTGAPQHF | TGCGCCAGCAGCCGAGGGACAGGGGCGCCCCAGCATTTT
TRBJ1-5 | . | . | TRBV5-5 | CASSFYGDSNQPQHF | TGTGCCAGCAGCTTCTACGGCGATAGCAATCAGCCCCAGCATTTT
TRBJ1-4 | . | . | TRBV5-5 | CASSRQVNEKLFF | TGTGCCAGCAGCCGACAGGTTAATGAAAAACTGTTTTTT
TRBJ2-7 | TRBD2 | . | TRBV27 | CASSWSGRDHEQYF | TGTGCCAGCAGTTGGAGCGGGAGGGACCACGAGCAGTACTTC
TRBJ1-1 | . | . | TRBV6-6 | CASSYGRRQSNEAFF | TGTGCCAGCAGTTACGGTCGCCGGCAGTCCAATGAAGCTTTCTTT
TRBJ1-1 | TRBD1 | . | TRBV5-1 | CASNTGTGGNTEAFF | TGCGCCAGCAATACCGGGACAGGGGGAAACACTGAAGCTTTCTTT
TRBJ2-2 | . | . | TRBV7-3 | CASSSRDGNTGELFF | TGTGCCAGCAGCTCAAGGGACGGGAACACCGGGGAGCTGTTTTTT
TRBJ1-4 | . | once | TRBV2 | CASSDGEVFGEKLFF | TGTGCCAGCAGTGATGGGGAGGTGTTTGGTGAAAAACTGTTTTTT
TRBJ2-3 | . | . | TRBV7-9 | CASSLGRATDTQYF | TGTGCCAGCAGCTTAGGCAGAGCCACAGATACGCAGTATTTT
TRBJ2-3 | TRBD1 | . | TRBV6-1 | CASSLGGSTDTQYF | TGTGCCAGCAGTTTAGGGGGCTCCACAGATACGCAGTATTTT
TRBJ1-1 | . | . | TRBV7-3 | CASSLRMNTEAFF | TGTGCCAGCAGCTTACGCATGAACACTGAAGCTTTCTTT
TRBJ1-4 | . | . | TRBV27 | CASSSPGSNEKLFF | TGTGCCAGCAGTTCCCCCGGGTCAAATGAAAAACTGTTTTTT
TRBJ1-1 | TRBD1 | . | TRBV5-6 | CASSSSGTRGTEAFF | TGTGCCAGCAGCTCATCCGGGACCAGGGGGACTGAAGCTTTCTTT
TRBJ1-2 | . | few | TRBV27 | CASSLSTPHREVDYGYTF | TGTGCCAGCAGTTTATCGACCCCTCACAGGGAAGTGGACTATGGCTACACCTTC
TRBJ2-2 | . | . | TRBV7-3 | CASSRTRGGNTGELFF | TGTGCCAGCAGCCGGACAAGAGGCGGGAACACCGGGGAGCTGTTTTTT
TRBJ2-7 | TRBD1 | . | TRBV7-9 | CASSLGGQTYEQYF | TGTGCCAGCAGCTTAGGGGGACAGACCTACGAGCAGTACTTC
TRBJ1-5 | TRBD1 | . | TRBV5-1 | CASSLGGTGESNQPQHF | TGCGCCAGCAGCTTGGGCGGGACAGGGGAAAGCAATCAGCCCCAGCATTTT
TRBJ1-4 | . | . | TRBV7-2 | CASSPHKGLDEKLFF | TGTGCCAGCAGCCCACACAAAGGGCTGGATGAAAAACTGTTTTTT
TRBJ1-5 | . | once | TRBV19 | CASTTYTGSDNQPQHF | TGTGCCAGCACTACCTACACGGGGTCGGACAATCAGCCCCAGCATTTT
TRBJ1-5 | . | . | TRBV2 | CASSDPFNQPQHF | TGTGCCAGCAGTGACCCCTTTAATCAGCCCCAGCATTTT
TRBJ1-2 | TRBD1 | . | TRBV28 | CASSLATGAGGYTF | TGTGCCAGCAGTTTAGCTACAGGGGCTGGCGGCTACACCTTC
TRBJ2-5 | . | once | TRBV5-5 | CASSLGSGTRGETQYF | TGTGCCAGCAGCTTGGGGTCCGGGACACGGGGAGAGACCCAGTACTTC
TRBJ1-5 | . | . | TRBV18 | CASSPGLGNQPQHF | TGTGCCAGCTCACCAGGGTTGGGCAATCAGCCCCAGCATTTT
TRBJ1-1 | TRBD1 | . | TRBV19 | CASSIRTGGTEAFF | TGTGCCAGTAGTATAAGGACAGGGGGGACTGAAGCTTTCTTT
TRBJ1-3 | TRBD1 | . | TRBV7-2 | CASSGQGTSGNTIYF | TGTGCCAGCAGCGGACAGGGGACCTCTGGAAACACCATATATTTT
TRBJ2-1 | TRBD2 | . | TRBV29-1 | CSALLAGNNEQFF | TGCAGCGCCCTACTAGCGGGGAACAATGAGCAGTTCTTC
TRBJ2-1 | TRBD2 | . | TRBV7-8 | CASRLWAGTTVYNEQFF | TGTGCCAGCAGGTTATGGGCCGGGACTACCGTTTACAATGAGCAGTTCTTC
TRBJ2-5 | . | few | TRBV6-5 | CASSYSKETQYF | TGTGCCAGCAGTTACTCGAAAGAGACCCAGTACTTC
TRBJ2-1 | TRBD2 | . | TRBV11-2 | CASSFGTSGRPSYNEQFF | TGTGCCAGCAGCTTTGGGACTAGCGGGAGACCATCCTACAATGAGCAGTTCTTC
TRBJ1-2 | . | . | TRBV5-4 | CASSSPLDGYTF | TGTGCCAGCAGCTCCCCGTTGGATGGCTACACCTTC
TRBJ2-3 | . | . | TRBV18 | CASSPVGSTDTQYF | TGTGCCAGCTCACCGGTTGGGAGCACAGATACGCAGTATTTT
TRBJ2-7 | TRBD2 | . | TRBV5-4 | CASTPAMGGRGSYEQYF | TGTGCCAGCACCCCAGCGATGGGAGGGCGAGGCTCCTACGAGCAGTACTTC
TRBJ2-2 | . | . | TRBV7-3 | CASSFTGGANTGELFF | TGTGCCAGCAGCTTCACGGGCGGGGCGAACACCGGGGAGCTGTTTTTT
TRBJ1-6 | . | . | TRBV19 | CASSQGTLSPLHF | TGTGCCAGTAGTCAGGGGACACTATCACCCCTCCACTTT
TRBJ1-3 | . | . | TRBV9 | CASSVAPATGNTIYF | TGTGCCAGCAGCGTAGCTCCAGCGACTGGAAACACCATATATTTT
TRBJ2-7 | TRBD2 | once | TRBV7-2 | CASSLGTSGTYEQYF | TGTGCCAGCAGCTTAGGGACTAGCGGCACCTACGAGCAGTACTTC
TRBJ2-1 | . | few | TRBV6-1 | CASSEEALSYNEQFF | TGTGCCAGCAGTGAAGAGGCCCTCTCCTACAATGAGCAGTTCTTC
TRBJ2-5 | TRBD1 | . | TRBV18 | CASSPGTGEAQYF | TGTGCCAGCTCACCAGGGACAGGGGAGGCCCAGTACTTC
TRBJ1-1 | TRBD1 | . | TRBV28 | CASSEHGTVNTEAFF | TGTGCCAGCAGTGAACACGGGACAGTGAACACTGAAGCTTTCTTT
TRBJ2-7 | . | . | TRBV5-1 | CASSLGAGNYEQYF | TGCGCCAGCAGCTTGGGGGCGGGGAACTACGAGCAGTACTTC
TRBJ1-2 | . | . | TRBV7-2 | CASSWTDRKGYGYTF | TGTGCCAGCAGCTGGACAGACCGAAAGGGCTATGGCTACACCTTC